The rows below give T cell receptor beta chains drawn from one sample of a study of T cell repertoires in cytomegalovirus infection. Each CDR3 protein gets one entry after TCRdb re-called the reads with MiXCR. This sample has fewer than 700,000 distinct CDR3 sequences, with 20% to 25% found just once. What was sequenced was CD8+ T cells from PBMCs. Receptors were obtained from a human donor in good health (CMV status not recorded). Some clones in this sample may be carry-over from other donors' samples. Each CDR3 is given with its conserved first and last residue. The order of the fields is V gene, J gene, D gene, clone size, CDR3 protein, CDR3 DNA. A D gene is named only where the DNA matches it firmly. Rows may omit the clone size; those that give it use once, few, many or a size class.

v_call: TRBV7-3
j_call: TRBJ2-2
d_call: TRBD2
clone_size: many
cdr3_aa: CASSLISVAGTRSGELFF
cdr3_nt: TGTGCCAGCAGCTTAATCTCGGTAGCGGGGACCCGATCCGGGGAGCTGTTTTTT

v_call: TRBV5-1
j_call: TRBJ2-1
d_call: -
clone_size: few
cdr3_aa: CASSLYGAGKNEQFF
cdr3_nt: TGCGCCAGCAGCTTGTACGGGGCGGGAAAGAATGAGCAGTTCTTC

v_call: TRBV28
j_call: TRBJ1-2
d_call: TRBD1
clone_size: -
cdr3_aa: CAILDRANYGYTF
cdr3_nt: TGTGCCATCTTAGACAGGGCGAACTATGGCTACACCTTC

v_call: TRBV19
j_call: TRBJ2-2
d_call: -
clone_size: -
cdr3_aa: CASSITGLNTGELFF
cdr3_nt: TGTGCCAGTAGTATCACAGGGCTGAACACCGGGGAGCTGTTTTTT

v_call: TRBV4-1
j_call: TRBJ1-1
d_call: -
clone_size: few
cdr3_aa: CASSQDTATLQGNTEAFF
cdr3_nt: TGCGCCAGCAGCCAAGATACTGCTACCCTCCAGGGGAACACTGAAGCTTTCTTT

v_call: TRBV20-1
j_call: TRBJ1-2
d_call: -
clone_size: few
cdr3_aa: CSARFPGNYGYTF
cdr3_nt: TGCAGTGCTAGGTTTCCAGGAAACTATGGCTACACCTTC

v_call: TRBV6-5
j_call: TRBJ2-1
d_call: TRBD1
clone_size: -
cdr3_aa: CASRTRTGSDNEQFF
cdr3_nt: TGTGCCAGCAGAACCCGGACAGGGTCCGACAATGAGCAGTTCTTC

v_call: TRBV27
j_call: TRBJ2-1
d_call: TRBD2
clone_size: -
cdr3_aa: CASNPRGGQGEQFF
cdr3_nt: TGTGCCAGCAATCCTCGGGGGGGCCAGGGTGAGCAGTTCTTC

v_call: TRBV7-6
j_call: TRBJ2-7
d_call: -
clone_size: many
cdr3_aa: CASSIGTLDEQYF
cdr3_nt: TGTGCCAGCAGCATCGGGACACTCGACGAGCAGTACTTC

v_call: TRBV27
j_call: TRBJ2-7
d_call: -
clone_size: -
cdr3_aa: CASGGPIAYEQYF
cdr3_nt: TGTGCCAGCGGGGGTCCAATAGCCTACGAGCAGTACTTC

v_call: TRBV28
j_call: TRBJ1-5
d_call: TRBD1
clone_size: many
cdr3_aa: CASSFDWTGQGGEDQPQHF
cdr3_nt: TGTGCCAGCAGTTTTGATTGGACGGGACAGGGGGGCGAGGATCAGCCCCAGCATTTT

v_call: TRBV28
j_call: TRBJ2-1
d_call: TRBD2
clone_size: -
cdr3_aa: CASNPLAGAYNEQFF
cdr3_nt: TGTGCCAGCAACCCGTTAGCGGGGGCCTACAATGAGCAGTTCTTC

v_call: TRBV6-5
j_call: TRBJ2-3
d_call: -
clone_size: few
cdr3_aa: CASSYSLQRSSTDTQYF
cdr3_nt: TGTGCCAGCAGTTACTCGTTACAGAGATCTAGCACAGATACGCAGTATTTT

v_call: TRBV2
j_call: TRBJ2-1
d_call: -
clone_size: -
cdr3_aa: CASSPTLAASVTYNEQFF
cdr3_nt: TGTGCCAGCAGCCCTACCTTGGCAGCGTCTGTTACCTACAATGAGCAGTTCTTC

v_call: TRBV7-6
j_call: TRBJ2-1
d_call: TRBD2
clone_size: once
cdr3_aa: CVSSLAGGPGEQFF
cdr3_nt: TGTGTCAGCAGCTTAGCGGGGGGGCCAGGTGAGCAGTTCTTC

v_call: TRBV7-2
j_call: TRBJ1-2
d_call: -
clone_size: many
cdr3_aa: CASSLDPRDGYGYTF
cdr3_nt: TGTGCCAGCAGCTTAGATCCCAGGGATGGCTATGGCTACACCTTC

v_call: TRBV7-9
j_call: TRBJ2-3
d_call: -
clone_size: -
cdr3_aa: CASSILGGSTDTQYF
cdr3_nt: TGTGCCAGCAGCATACTGGGGGGTAGCACAGATACGCAGTATTTT

v_call: TRBV10-2
j_call: TRBJ2-5
d_call: -
clone_size: -
cdr3_aa: CASSESRVETQYF
cdr3_nt: TGCGCCAGCAGTGAGTCGCGGGTAGAGACCCAGTACTTC

v_call: TRBV6-1
j_call: TRBJ2-1
d_call: -
clone_size: many
cdr3_aa: CASSEVGRGQRDYEQFF
cdr3_nt: TGTGCCAGCAGTGAAGTTGGGAGGGGGCAGAGGGATTATGAGCAGTTCTTC

v_call: TRBV13
j_call: TRBJ2-1
d_call: -
clone_size: many
cdr3_aa: CASSQTSGPYNEQFF
cdr3_nt: TGTGCCAGCAGCCAAACCTCTGGCCCCTACAATGAGCAGTTCTTC

v_call: TRBV4-1
j_call: TRBJ2-1
d_call: -
clone_size: -
cdr3_aa: CASSLEASKDNEQFF
cdr3_nt: TGCGCCAGCAGCCTTGAGGCTAGCAAGGACAATGAGCAGTTCTTC

v_call: TRBV28
j_call: TRBJ2-3
d_call: -
clone_size: many
cdr3_aa: CASSLRSDRSDTQYF
cdr3_nt: TGTGCCAGCAGTTTAAGATCCGACAGATCAGATACGCAGTATTTT

v_call: TRBV28
j_call: TRBJ1-5
d_call: TRBD1
clone_size: -
cdr3_aa: CASSFRDSGSNQPQHF
cdr3_nt: TGTGCCAGCAGTTTTAGGGACAGTGGTAGCAATCAGCCCCAGCATTTT

v_call: TRBV6-6
j_call: TRBJ1-2
d_call: -
clone_size: many
cdr3_aa: CASSHPGQLPIYGYTF
cdr3_nt: TGTGCCAGCAGTCACCCTGGACAGCTTCCCATCTATGGCTACACCTTC

v_call: TRBV6-5
j_call: TRBJ1-2
d_call: -
clone_size: few
cdr3_aa: CASSSGYGGYTF
cdr3_nt: TGTGCCAGCAGTTCAGGGTATGGTGGCTACACCTTC